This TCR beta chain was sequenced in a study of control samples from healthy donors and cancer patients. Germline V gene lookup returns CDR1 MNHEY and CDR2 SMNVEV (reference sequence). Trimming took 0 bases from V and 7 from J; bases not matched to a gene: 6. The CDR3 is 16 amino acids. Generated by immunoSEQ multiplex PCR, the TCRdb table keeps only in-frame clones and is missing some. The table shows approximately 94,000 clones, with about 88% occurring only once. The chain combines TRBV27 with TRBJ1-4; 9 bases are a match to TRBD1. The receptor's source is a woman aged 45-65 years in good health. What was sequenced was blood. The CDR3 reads CASSLSVTGGGEKLFF. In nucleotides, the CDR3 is TGTGCCAGCAGTTTATCTGTGACAGGGGGTGGTGAAAAACTGTTTTTT. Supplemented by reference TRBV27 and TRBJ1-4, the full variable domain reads EAQVTQNPRYLITVTGKKLTVTCSQNMNHEYMSWYRQDPGLGLRQIYYSMNVEVTDKGDVPEGYKVSRKEKRNFPLILESPSPNQTSLYFCASSLSVTGGGEKLFFGSGTQLSVL.